The sequence of this T cell receptor beta chain was determined in a study of OX40 agonist ivuxolimab in advanced cancers. The study, taken as a whole, reports: At doses 0.1 to 3.0 mg/kg, CD4+ and CD8+ clones expanded.

V shed 1 base and J 2 bases; nucleotides not matched to a gene: 20. CDR1 is LGHNA, CDR2 YNFKEQ, per germline. This CDR3 contains 22 residues. This table comes from immunoSEQ multiplex PCR, and its TCRdb copy is limited to in-frame clones, with some not included. The profile covers 75,000 to 80,000 clones, with 87% appearing a single time and 6.2% taken by the ten largest. In regard to this clone: As yet, its antigen is unknown.

The specimen comprised CD4+ or CD8+ T cells sorted from blood, sampled in a trial of the OX40 agonist ivuxolimab. The rearrangement uses TRBV4-2 and TRBJ2-1; 10 bases line up with TRBD2. The origin of this receptor is an adult with an advanced solid tumor such as melanoma, head and neck, liver or kidney cancer. CDR3 nucleotides: TGTGCCAGCAGCCAAGGGAGGGGGGGTTGGACTAGCGGCCAAGAAACCTACAATGAGCAGTTCTTC. This codes for CASSQGRGGWTSGQETYNEQFF.